Shown below are 23 T cell receptor beta chains from a single sample sequenced in a study of blood T cell repertoires in COVID-19. Profiled with immunoSEQ multiplex PCR; TCRdb holds only in-frame clones, not every one. The sample has roughly 50,000 clones; more than 75% are singletons. Sequenced material: peripheral blood. These receptors originate from a woman of 80 years or more with COVID-19, enrolled during active disease.

This clone has only a few counts. The gene calls are TRBV2 and TRBJ1-1; the match to TRBD1 covers 8 bases. The V and J ends lost 7 bases and 0 bases, in that order; junction bases with no gene match: 4. CDR1 SNHLY and CDR2 FYNNEI come from the germline V gene. This CDR3 comprises 14 residues. In DNA form, the CDR3 reads TGTGCCAGCACTGGACAGGGCTTGAACACTGAAGCTTTCTTT. It codes for CASTGQGLNTEAFF.

This chain links TRBV28 with TRBJ2-7; 11 nucleotides align to TRBD2. The germline V gene encodes CDR1 MDHEN and CDR2 SYDVKM. The CDR3 is 20 residues long. Trimming cost V 6 bases and J 6 bases; bases outside gene matches: 25. The CDR3 region is CASSPSTLGKTSGALGEQYF. In nucleotides, the CDR3 is TGTGCCAGCAGCCCCAGTACCCTGGGCAAGACTAGCGGGGCTCTGGGCGAGCAGTACTTC.

This chain uses TRBV19 with TRBJ1-3, with D tentatively TRBD1 (6 bases). Trimming left V 6 bases short and J 1 base short, with 13 bases between. CDR3 size: 15 residues. Per the germline V gene, CDR1 is LNHDA and CDR2 is SQIVND (reference sequence). CDR3 nucleotide sequence: TGTGCCAGTAGCACGGACAGATATTCTGGAAACACCATATATTTT. It translates to CASSTDRYSGNTIYF.

The chain is built from TRBV2 and TRBJ1-2, with TRBD1 as a possible D gene (6 bases). CDR1 SNHLY and CDR2 FYNNEI come from the germline V gene. Trimming removed 6 bases at V and 4 bases at J, with 12 bases between. The CDR3 contains 13 residues. The CDR3 DNA follows: TGTGCCAGCAGCGCCGGGACAAGCTATGGCTACACCTTC. This translates into CASSAGTSYGYTF.

This sequence joins TRBV9 and TRBJ2-1; 7 bases fit TRBD2. J was trimmed by 0 bases and V by 4 bases; bases with no gene match: 10. The germline CDR1 and CDR2 sequences are SGDLS and YYNGEE. CDR3 length equals 17 residues. The CDR3 protein is CASSPGGTSLSYNEQFF. The CDR3 nucleotides read TGTGCCAGCAGCCCCGGGGGGACTTCTCTCTCCTACAATGAGCAGTTCTTC.

The chain joins TRBV28 to TRBJ1-5, with D perhaps TRBD1 (5 bases). The CDR3 spans 15 residues. The V end was cut by 6 bases, the J end by 4 bases, with 16 bases between. In germline, CDR1 is MDHEN, CDR2 SYDVKM. CDR3 sequence reads: CASSGRGRLNQPQHF. The CDR3 DNA sequence: TGTGCCAGCAGCGGCCGGGGGAGGCTGAATCAGCCCCAGCATTTT.

The chain joins TRBV18 to TRBJ2-1; tentatively, D is TRBD2 (5 bases). The CDR3 runs to 18 residues. Deletions cut 5 bases from V and 0 bases from J, with 20 bases between. Germline lookup yields CDR1 KGHSH and CDR2 LQKENI. In DNA form, the CDR3 reads TGTGCCAGCTCAACCGCCGGGTGGAGCGGAAACTCCTACAATGAGCAGTTCTTC. It specifies CASSTAGWSGNSYNEQFF.

This clone was observed a handful of times. CDR3 in amino acids: CASSDGRAYEQYF. In DNA form, the CDR3 reads TGTGCCAGCAGTGACGGCAGGGCCTACGAGCAGTACTTC. The chain links TRBV6-1 to TRBJ2-7, with D possibly matching TRBD1 (5 bases). Between the trimmed V and J ends, which lost 3 bases and 2 bases, there was a span of 8 bases. Germline values: CDR1 MNHNS, CDR2 SASEGT. CDR3 length equals 13 residues.

The gene calls are TRBV25-1 and TRBJ1-3; 8 nucleotides align to TRBD1. The CDR3 is 15 residues long. Trimming at V came to 2 bases and at J to 8 bases, leaving 8 bases not matched to a gene. Germline assignment: CDR1 MGHDK and CDR2 SYGVNS. The CDR3 protein is CASSEQGARRDTIYF. In DNA, the CDR3 is TGTGCCAGCAGTGAACAGGGGGCTCGGAGGGACACCATATATTTT. Variable domain in full (rest from reference TRBV25-1 and TRBJ1-3): EADIYQTPRYLVIGTGKKITLECSQTMGHDKMYWYQQDPGMELHLIHYSYGVNSTEKGDLSSESTVSRIRTEHFPLTLESARPSHTSQYLCASSEQGARRDTIYFGEGSWLTVV.

This chain connects TRBV4-1 to TRBJ2-3, with 9 bases identical to TRBD2. This CDR3 comprises 16 residues. CDR1 and CDR2 from the germline V gene are MGHRA and YSYEKL. V trimming: 4 bases; J trimming: 0 bases; junction bases outside the gene matches: 5. CDR3: CASSPGLARSTDTQYF. The CDR3 coding sequence is TGCGCCAGCAGCCCGGGACTAGCCCGTAGCACAGATACGCAGTATTTT.

The CDR3 DNA reads as TGTGCCAGCAGTCTACAGGGCCCCTGGTACAATGAGCAGTTCTTC. Amino acid sequence: CASSLQGPWYNEQFF. The J gene is TRBJ2-1, the V gene TRBV2; D is possibly TRBD1 (6 bases). Germline values: CDR1 SNHLY, CDR2 FYNNEI. The CDR3 covers 15 residues. With 5 bases removed from V and 4 bases from J, the gap between germline ends came to 15 bases. The complete variable domain, with remaining parts taken from reference TRBV2 and TRBJ2-1, reads EPEVTQTPSHQVTQMGQEVILRCVPISNHLYFYWYRQILGQKVEFLVSFYNNEISEKSEIFDDQFSVERPDGSNFTLKIRSTKLEDSAMYFCASSLQGPWYNEQFFGPGTRLTVL.

V usage is TRBV24-1 and J usage is TRBJ2-2; TRBD1 might be the D (5 bases). This CDR3 spans 16 amino acids. Germline CDR1 and CDR2: KGHDR and SFDVKD. Trimming stripped 0 bases from V and 7 bases from J, with 14 bases between. The CDR3 sequence: CATSDLPRWGNGELFF. CDR3 sequence (DNA): TGTGCCACCAGTGATTTGCCCCGGTGGGGCAACGGGGAGCTGTTTTTT.

This chain connects TRBV12-3 or TRBV12-4 to TRBJ1-5; D unclear. Trimming cost V 6 bases and J 2 bases, with 5 bases left between them. The CDR3 spans 12 residues. CDR3 in amino acids: CASSRGNQPQHF. In DNA, the CDR3 is TGTGCCAGCAGCCGGGGCAATCAGCCCCAGCATTTT.

The rearrangement uses TRBV7-4 and TRBJ2-7; D unresolved. The germline V gene has CDR1 SGHVT and CDR2 SQSDAQ. This CDR3 has 15 amino acids. V gave up 2 bases and J gave up 2 bases, with 13 bases separating them. CDR3 protein: CASSLNWRDTYEQYF. DNA of the CDR3: TGTGCCAGCAGCTTAAATTGGCGAGACACCTACGAGCAGTACTTC.

The rearrangement joins TRBV28 to TRBJ2-7; the match to TRBD2 covers 7 bases. Germline trimming cut 4 bases from V and 5 bases from J; bases unmatched to any gene: 8. Per the germline V gene, CDR1 is MDHEN and CDR2 is SYDVKM. This CDR3 is 14 amino acids long. This chain's CDR3 is CASSWGGGEDEQYF. Here the CDR3 DNA reads TGTGCCAGCAGTTGGGGGGGAGGGGAAGACGAGCAGTACTTC.

The chain employs TRBV5-1 and TRBJ1-5; TRBD1 aligns across 10 bases. This CDR3 is 15 amino acids long. In germline, CDR1 is SGHRS, CDR2 YFSETQ. After removal of 3 bases from V and 5 bases from J, the junction contained 5 bases not matched to a gene. CDR3 nucleotides: TGCGCCAGCAGCTGGACAGGGGGTAAAGATCAGCCCCAGCATTTT. Protein sequence: CASSWTGGKDQPQHF.

This clone turned up a few times. The gene calls are TRBV19 and TRBJ1-2, with D maybe TRBD1 (5 bases). From germline, CDR1 is LNHDA and CDR2 SQIVND (reference sequence). V was clipped by 4 bases and J by 2 bases, with 11 bases between them. The length of the CDR3 is 14 residues. The CDR3: CASSSREGNYGYTF. The CDR3 DNA sequence: TGTGCCAGTAGTAGCAGGGAGGGCAACTATGGCTACACCTTC.

The chain uses TRBV11-2 and TRBJ1-2; D unclear. The ends were cut back, 4 bases at V and 2 bases at J, with 2 bases in the middle. The CDR3 runs to 11 residues. Germline V gene lookup returns CDR1 SGHAT and CDR2 FQNNGV. CDR3 region: CASSSNYGYTF. CDR3 sequence (DNA): TGTGCCAGCAGCTCAAACTATGGCTACACCTTC.

The genes are TRBV19 and TRBJ1-1; 12 nucleotides line up with TRBD1. V lost 4 bases to trimming and J lost 4 bases; unmatched junction nucleotides: 10. The CDR3 is made up of 17 amino acids. Germline CDR1 and CDR2: LNHDA and SQIVND (reference sequence). CDR3 in DNA: TGTGCCAGTAGTAGAGGGACAGGGGGCTCCAGGAGCACTGAAGCTTTCTTT. Translated, it gives CASSRGTGGSRSTEAFF.

The chain couples TRBV7-8 to TRBJ1-1, with a tentative D call TRBD1 (5 bases). The V end was cut by 3 bases, the J end by 0 bases, with 11 bases between. CDR1 SGHVS and CDR2 FQNEAQ come from the germline V gene. The CDR3 runs to 15 residues. CDR3 bases: TGTGCCAGCAGCTTTTACGACAGAGTGAACACTGAAGCTTTCTTT. It translates to CASSFYDRVNTEAFF.

With respect to this clone: Sequence at one end of the junction differs from germline and may be a read error. This chain connects TRBV7-9 to TRBJ2-5, with 12 bases identical to TRBD2. The CDR3 has 15 residues. Germline CDR1 reads SEHNR; CDR2 reads FQNEAQ (reference sequence). DNA for the CDR3: TGTGCCAGCAGCCTAGCGGGGGGGCTGAAAGAGACCCAGTACTTC. Amino acids: CASSLAGGLKETQYF.

In its sample, this clone was seen a few times. The rearrangement joins TRBV28 to TRBJ2-7; 9 bases are a match to TRBD1. With V trimmed by 3 bases and J by 3 bases, 15 bases remained unmatched. Germline CDR1 and CDR2: MDHEN and SYDVKM. The CDR3 runs 18 residues. CDR3 DNA: TGTGCCAGCAGTTTCACGCCGGGACAGGGACTCGGTTTCTACGAGCAGTACTTC. Protein sequence: CASSFTPGQGLGFYEQYF. The full variable domain, rest sourced from reference TRBV28 and TRBJ2-7, is DVKVTQSSRYLVKRTGEKVFLECVQDMDHENMFWYRQDPGLGLRLIYFSYDVKMKEKGDIPEGYSVSREKKERFSLILESASTNQTSMYLCASSFTPGQGLGFYEQYFGPGTRLTVT.

The rearrangement links TRBV5-1 to TRBJ1-2, with TRBD1 matching over 7 bases. Germline lookup yields CDR1 SGHRS and CDR2 YFSETQ. The J segment lost 4 bases and the V segment lost 4 bases, leaving 7 bases of the junction unmatched. CDR3 size: 14 residues. The CDR3 spells CASSPKTGFYGYTF. As DNA, the CDR3 is TGCGCCAGCAGCCCCAAGACAGGGTTCTATGGCTACACCTTC.